This passage covers 17 T cell receptor beta chains from one sample sequenced in a study of memory CD4+ T cells and cytomegalovirus serostatus. Single viable CD3+CD4+CD8-CD45RO+ cells were sorted as the memory CD4+ T cells. The assay was immunoSEQ multiplex PCR, and TCRdb's table has in-frame clones only and misses some. The sample includes about 59,000 clones, 80% to 85% of them seen just once. The sequencing input was memory CD4+ T cells from blood. The receptors here all came from an adult in good health and CMV-seronegative.

In this sample, this clone turned up a few times. This chain links TRBV27 with TRBJ1-5; the D is unclear. Looked up from germline, CDR1 is MNHEY and CDR2 is SMNVEV (reference sequence). This CDR3 contains 13 residues. Trimming left V 5 bases short and J 3 bases short, with 8 bases between. This CDR3 reads CASSRSVNQPQHF. In DNA form, the CDR3 reads TGTGCCAGCAGTCGGTCCGTCAATCAGCCCCAGCATTTT.

The gene calls are TRBV10-3 and TRBJ2-1, with 8 nucleotides matching TRBD2. CDR1 is ENHRY, CDR2 SYGVKD, per germline. CDR3 length equals 14 residues. V was clipped by 5 bases and J by 6 bases; unmatched bases: 6. The CDR3 loop reads CAISPGLGVNEQFF. The CDR3 region has the DNA TGTGCCATCAGTCCGGGACTAGGGGTCAATGAGCAGTTCTTC.

This chain links TRBV18 with TRBJ2-3, with TRBD2 as a possible D gene (6 bases). This CDR3 region has 15 residues. CDR1 is KGHSH, CDR2 LQKENI, per germline. Trimming shortened V by 1 base and J by 2 bases, and 10 bases separated the two germline ends. The CDR3 protein is CASSPQEGPTDTQYF. The CDR3 bases are TGTGCCAGCTCACCACAGGAGGGACCCACAGATACGCAGTATTTT.

The rearrangement links TRBV11-3 to TRBJ2-7, with no clear D. V dropped 5 bases and J dropped 0 bases, with 11 bases sitting between them. CDR3 length: 14 residues. Looked up from germline, CDR1 is SGHNT and CDR2 is YENEEA. CDR3 coding DNA: TGTGCCAGCAGCCTCCTTAGGAGCTCCTACGAGCAGTACTTC. As protein: CASSLLRSSYEQYF.

The chain uses TRBV4-3 and TRBJ2-7, with 7 positions matching TRBD2. The CDR3 length is 16 residues. Germline V gives CDR1 LGHNA, CDR2 YSLEER. The J segment lost 5 bases and the V segment lost 1 base, leaving 11 bases of the junction unmatched. Written as DNA, the CDR3 is TGCGCCAGCAGCCAAGTGGCCGGCGGGGGAATCCACGAGCAGTACTTC. This encodes CASSQVAGGGIHEQYF.

The chain recombines TRBV2 with TRBJ2-2, with 7 bases lining up with TRBD2. With 6 bases clipped from V and 7 bases from J, the junction kept 11 bases outside the gene matches. The CDR3 has 15 amino acids. Germline CDR1 and CDR2: SNHLY and FYNNEI. CDR3 protein: CASRNAGTTSGELFF. CDR3 sequence (DNA): TGTGCCAGCAGGAACGCCGGGACTACAAGCGGGGAGCTGTTTTTT. Combining the CDR3 with reference TRBV2 and TRBJ2-2 gives the whole variable domain EPEVTQTPSHQVTQMGQEVILRCVPISNHLYFYWYRQILGQKVEFLVSFYNNEISEKSEIFDDQFSVERPDGSNFTLKIRSTKLEDSAMYFCASRNAGTTSGELFFGEGSRLTVL.

The rearrangement links TRBV28 to TRBJ1-2, with 10 bases that match TRBD1. CDR3 size: 15 residues. V lost 5 bases and J lost 2; bases outside the gene matches: 5. Germline V lookup: CDR1 MDHEN, CDR2 SYDVKM. The CDR3 spells CASSLGTGVNYGYTF. The CDR3 coding sequence is TGTGCCAGCAGTCTAGGGACAGGGGTGAACTATGGCTACACCTTC.

The rearrangement links TRBV12-5 to TRBJ1-2; the D gene is possibly TRBD1 (5 bases). Per germline, CDR1 LGHNT and CDR2 FRNRAP. The CDR3 has 14 amino acids. Trimming removed 7 bases at V and 8 bases at J, with 20 bases between. The CDR3 is CASATEARGRGYTF. CDR3 nucleotides: TGTGCTAGTGCCACCGAAGCACGGGGACGCGGCTACACCTTC. The variable domain in full, with the rest retrieved from reference TRBV12-5 and TRBJ1-2, is DARVTQTPRHKVTEMGQEVTMRCQPILGHNTVFWYRQTMMQGLELLAYFRNRAPLDDSGMPKDRFSAEMPDATLATLKIQPSEPRDSAVYFCASATEARGRGYTFGSGTRLTVV.

The J gene is TRBJ1-1, the V gene TRBV4-1; the match to TRBD1 covers 12 bases. CDR3 size: 14 residues. The V gene end was trimmed by 5 bases and the J gene end by 7 bases; junction bases not matched to a gene: 5. The germline gives CDR1 MGHRA, CDR2 YSYEKL. CDR3 residues: CASSWDRGRIEAFF. CDR3 in DNA: TGCGCCAGCAGCTGGGACAGGGGGCGAATTGAAGCTTTCTTT.

The chain links TRBV7-2 to TRBJ2-2; 8 bases line up with TRBD2. The CDR3 covers 14 residues. Losses at the gene ends were 5 bases for V and 1 base for J; bases not matched to a gene: 0. Germline CDR1 SGHTA, CDR2 FQGNSA. CDR3 sequence (DNA): TGTGCCAGCAGCACTAGCGGGAACACCGGGGAGCTGTTTTTT. The encoded protein is CASSTSGNTGELFF.

This chain connects TRBV27 to TRBJ2-1; 7 bases line up with TRBD2. Trimming removed 6 bases from V and 6 bases from J; junction bases left unmatched: 5. Per germline, CDR1 MNHEY and CDR2 SMNVEV (reference sequence). The length of the CDR3 is 13 residues. The CDR3 DNA is TGTGCCAGCAGGCGAAGGACTAGCAATGAGCAGTTCTTC. It specifies CASRRRTSNEQFF.

This clone was observed a handful of times. The sample contains more than one DNA sequence encoding this CDR3. The CDR3 DNA is TGTGCCAGCTCACCAATGGCAAACACTGAAGCTTTCTTT. Residues: CASSPMANTEAFF. The chain is built from TRBV18 and TRBJ1-1; the D is unclear. Between the trimmed V and J ends, which lost 2 bases and 2 bases, there was a span of 6 bases. The germline V gene encodes CDR1 KGHSH and CDR2 LQKENI. The CDR3 sequence is 13 residues long.

The chain recombines TRBV6-6 with TRBJ1-5; TRBD1 matches at 7 bases. CDR1 and CDR2 from the germline V gene are MNHNY and SVGAGI (reference sequence). Trimming cost V 7 bases and J 3 bases; bases outside gene matches: 12. There are 16 residues in the CDR3. CDR3 protein: CASTNTGTDVNQPQHF. The CDR3 DNA sequence: TGTGCCAGCACCAACACCGGGACAGACGTCAATCAGCCCCAGCATTTT.

V usage is TRBV27 and J usage is TRBJ2-6; 8 bases map to TRBD1. The J segment lost 2 bases and the V segment lost 3 bases, leaving 15 bases of the junction unmatched. Germline assignment: CDR1 MNHEY and CDR2 SMNVEV (reference sequence). The CDR3 runs to 20 residues. Here the CDR3 DNA reads TGTGCCAGCAGTTTCCGCCTCCGGGACAGGAGGCGGGCTGGGGCCAACGTCCTGACTTTC. It codes for CASSFRLRDRRRAGANVLTF.

The rearrangement joins TRBV29-1 to TRBJ2-3; perhaps TRBD2 as D (5 bases). There are 10 residues in the CDR3. Germline-derived CDR1 and CDR2 are SQVTM and ANQGSEA. Trimming left V 5 bases short and J 8 bases short, with 8 bases between. CDR3 sequence reads: CSVSGGTQYF. The CDR3 nucleotides are TGCAGCGTTAGCGGCGGTACGCAGTATTTT.

The chain joins TRBV5-1 to TRBJ2-7; D is perhaps TRBD2 (6 bases). Looked up from germline, CDR1 is SGHRS and CDR2 is YFSETQ. This CDR3 comprises 14 residues. Deletions cut 5 bases from V and 1 base from J, with 13 bases between. The CDR3 sequence is CASSVLGGSYEQYF. As DNA, the CDR3 is TGCGCCAGCAGTGTCCTGGGGGGTTCCTACGAGCAGTACTTC. The variable domain in full, with the rest retrieved from reference TRBV5-1 and TRBJ2-7, is KAGVTQTPRYLIKTRGQQVTLSCSPISGHRSVSWYQQTPGQGLQFLFEYFSETQRNKGNFPGRFSGRQFSNSRSEMNVSTLELGDSALYLCASSVLGGSYEQYFGPGTRLTVT.

The CDR3 protein is CASSDPLAGFAGANVLTF. DNA for the CDR3: TGCGCCAGCAGTGACCCGCTAGCGGGATTTGCTGGGGCCAACGTCCTGACTTTC. The chain is built from TRBV10-2 and TRBJ2-6, with 9 positions matching TRBD2. After removal of 3 bases from V and 2 bases from J, the junction contained 8 bases not matched to a gene. This CDR3 contains 18 residues. Per the germline V gene, CDR1 is WSHSY and CDR2 is SAAADI.